This TCR beta chain is drawn from a study of response to subunit inactivated influenza vaccine (dated by TCRdb to the late 2010s). The study in broad terms: To follow how T cells responded to a trivalent subunit inactivated influenza vaccine, the researchers relied on deep quantitative profiling of the T cell receptor repertoire. General study outcomes and caveats: The authors proposed that each seasonal influenza vaccination may bring in only a limited number of new T cells.

CDR1 and CDR2 (MDHEN, SYDVKM) derive from the germline V gene. The CDR3 sequence holds 15 residues, the cysteine and phenylalanine included. Left in the record is the CDR3 DNA by itself, 45 bases read in frame from the first base. V is trimmed back by 8 bases and J by 4 bases, and the junction contains 10 bases that no gene match accounts for. This clonotype has a count of ten or more. Its antigen is currently not known. No base qualities exist here, and no much larger clone lies one base off it. Libraries were made using RT-PCR. Sequenced using an Illumina HiSeq 2500. Using fastp at Q25 and MiXCR, TCRdb reprocessed the public reads and kept productive beta chains. Rows with a matching CDR3 protein are joined into one entry that keeps the most common DNA and genes. In all, the sample holds 200,000 to 300,000 distinct CDR3 sequences, and less than 15% of those were seen once. 7.8% of the sample lies in the top ten.

The receptor comes from a man aged 50-60 years who received an inactivated influenza vaccine. Donor details come from another sample of the same person, matched by shared clones. This sample comprised non-naive T cells sorted from PBMCs, obtained less than 15 days before vaccination. This specimen's cell subset or site label, per the study, means: memory T cell fraction. The chain joins TRBV28 to TRBJ2-1; TRBD1 aligns with 8 central bases. CDR3 loop: CASAPGTGNYNEQFF. The nucleotide sequence reads as follows: TGTGCCAGCGCACCAGGGACAGGAAATTACAATGAGCAGTTCTTC.